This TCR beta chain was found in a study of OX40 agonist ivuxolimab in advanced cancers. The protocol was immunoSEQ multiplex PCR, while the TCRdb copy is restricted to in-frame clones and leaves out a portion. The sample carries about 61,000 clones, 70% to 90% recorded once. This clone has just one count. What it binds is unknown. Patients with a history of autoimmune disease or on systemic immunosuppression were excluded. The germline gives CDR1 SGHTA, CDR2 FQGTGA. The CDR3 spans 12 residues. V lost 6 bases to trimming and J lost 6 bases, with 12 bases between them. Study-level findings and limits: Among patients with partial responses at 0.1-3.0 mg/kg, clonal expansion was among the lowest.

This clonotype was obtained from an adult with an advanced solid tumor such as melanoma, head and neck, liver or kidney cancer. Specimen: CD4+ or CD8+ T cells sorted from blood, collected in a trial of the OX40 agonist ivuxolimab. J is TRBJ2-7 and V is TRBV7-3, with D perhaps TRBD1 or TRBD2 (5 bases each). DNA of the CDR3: TGTGCCAGCAGTCTGGGACGAGGCGAGCAGTACTTC. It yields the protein CASSLGRGEQYF.